This is a list of T cell receptor beta chains from one sample in a study of OX40 agonist ivuxolimab in advanced cancers. Method: immunoSEQ multiplex PCR; TCRdb's copy keeps in-frame clones and lacks some. Altogether more than 35,000 clones are present, about 80% being singletons, with the ten largest covering over 20%. The specimen comprised CD4+ or CD8+ T cells sorted from blood, sampled in a trial of the OX40 agonist ivuxolimab. The source is an adult with an advanced solid tumor such as melanoma, head and neck, liver or kidney cancer. Each CDR3 is given with its conserved first and last residue. Each record gives: CDR3 DNA, CDR3 protein, D gene, V gene, J gene, clone size. The D gene is left open where the match is weak. Clone size, where shown, is once, few, many, or a class for clones that have expanded.

CDR3 DNA: TGTGCCAGCAGTGACGGGGGGCGAAGGTACGAGCAGTACTTC
CDR3 protein: CASSDGGRRYEQYF
D gene: -
V gene: TRBV2
J gene: TRBJ2-7
clone size: -

CDR3 DNA: TGTGCCAGCAGTGAAAGGGGTAGCCCGCCAGATACGCAGTATTTT
CDR3 protein: CASSERGSPPDTQYF
D gene: -
V gene: TRBV6-1
J gene: TRBJ2-3
clone size: -

CDR3 DNA: TGTGCCAGCAGCTTAGCGGTTCAGATCCCTGGCTACACCTTC
CDR3 protein: CASSLAVQIPGYTF
D gene: -
V gene: TRBV7-2
J gene: TRBJ1-2
clone size: -

CDR3 DNA: TGTGCCTGGAGTAAATTTGGTACGCAGTATTTT
CDR3 protein: CAWSKFGTQYF
D gene: -
V gene: TRBV30
J gene: TRBJ2-3
clone size: -

CDR3 DNA: TGTGCCAGCAGCAAGGGGAATGAGCAGTTCTTC
CDR3 protein: CASSKGNEQFF
D gene: -
V gene: TRBV7-3
J gene: TRBJ2-1
clone size: few

CDR3 DNA: TGTGCCAGCAGCTTAAGCGGGGGCGCCGAGCAGTACTTC
CDR3 protein: CASSLSGGAEQYF
D gene: -
V gene: TRBV7-3
J gene: TRBJ2-7
clone size: once

CDR3 DNA: TGTGCCAGCAGCTTTGGAGGGGCCGGTCAGTACTTC
CDR3 protein: CASSFGGAGQYF
D gene: -
V gene: TRBV5-5
J gene: TRBJ2-4
clone size: -

CDR3 DNA: TGCGCCAGCAGCCCCCAAGGACAGTTAGCCAAAAACATTCAGTACTTC
CDR3 protein: CASSPQGQLAKNIQYF
D gene: -
V gene: TRBV5-1
J gene: TRBJ2-4
clone size: -

CDR3 DNA: TGTGCCAGCAGCTTATCCTGGGGCACCGGGGAGCTGTTTTTT
CDR3 protein: CASSLSWGTGELFF
D gene: -
V gene: TRBV7-2
J gene: TRBJ2-2
clone size: -

CDR3 DNA: TGTGCCTGGAGTAAGGACACGAAGTTCCAAGAGACCCAGTACTTC
CDR3 protein: CAWSKDTKFQETQYF
D gene: -
V gene: TRBV30
J gene: TRBJ2-5
clone size: -

CDR3 DNA: TGTGCCAGCAGTGAAATTTCCACCTATGGCTACACCTTC
CDR3 protein: CASSEISTYGYTF
D gene: -
V gene: TRBV6-1
J gene: TRBJ1-2
clone size: -

CDR3 DNA: TGTGCCAGCAGCCCTTCCACAGATACGCAGTATTTT
CDR3 protein: CASSPSTDTQYF
D gene: -
V gene: TRBV7-9
J gene: TRBJ2-3
clone size: -

CDR3 DNA: TGTGCCAGCAGCGTAGGGTGGGGAACCTACGAGCAGTACTTC
CDR3 protein: CASSVGWGTYEQYF
D gene: -
V gene: TRBV9
J gene: TRBJ2-7
clone size: -

CDR3 DNA: TGCGCCAGCAGCCAAGACGGACGGGGGGGGTATGGCTACACCTTC
CDR3 protein: CASSQDGRGGYGYTF
D gene: -
V gene: TRBV4-1
J gene: TRBJ1-2
clone size: -

CDR3 DNA: TGTGCCAGCAGCGAACTCCCGGGACAGCAAGAGACCCAGTACTTC
CDR3 protein: CASSELPGQQETQYF
D gene: TRBD1
V gene: TRBV2
J gene: TRBJ2-5
clone size: -

CDR3 DNA: TGTGCCAGCAGTTTCGTACAGCCATCGGGGCCCCAGCATTTT
CDR3 protein: CASSFVQPSGPQHF
D gene: -
V gene: TRBV28
J gene: TRBJ1-5
clone size: -

CDR3 DNA: TGTGCCAGCAGTTACAACGGTGACTATGGCTACACCTTC
CDR3 protein: CASSYNGDYGYTF
D gene: -
V gene: TRBV6-5
J gene: TRBJ1-2
clone size: medium-sized

CDR3 DNA: TGTGCCAGCAGTGATGCGTCTGGGGCGGCCAACGTCCTGACTTTC
CDR3 protein: CASSDASGAANVLTF
D gene: -
V gene: TRBV2
J gene: TRBJ2-6
clone size: -

CDR3 DNA: TGTGCCACCCGAGCAGGGGCCGGGACAGATAGCAATCAGCCCCAGCATTTT
CDR3 protein: CATRAGAGTDSNQPQHF
D gene: TRBD1
V gene: TRBV10-3
J gene: TRBJ1-5
clone size: -

CDR3 DNA: TGTGCCAGCTCACCCCCTAGCGGGGCTTCCTACAATGAGCAGTTCTTC
CDR3 protein: CASSPPSGASYNEQFF
D gene: TRBD2
V gene: TRBV18
J gene: TRBJ2-1
clone size: -

CDR3 DNA: TGTGCCAGCAGCCCTTCTGGGAGTACTGAAGCTTTCTTT
CDR3 protein: CASSPSGSTEAFF
D gene: -
V gene: TRBV9
J gene: TRBJ1-1
clone size: -

CDR3 DNA: TGTGCCAGCAGCTTGGTTTGGGGACTGGACCAAGAGACCCAGTACTTC
CDR3 protein: CASSLVWGLDQETQYF
D gene: -
V gene: TRBV5-6
J gene: TRBJ2-5
clone size: -

CDR3 DNA: TGTGCCAGCACCCCGTGGGGCGGGGAGACCCAGTACTTC
CDR3 protein: CASTPWGGETQYF
D gene: -
V gene: TRBV4-2
J gene: TRBJ2-5
clone size: -

CDR3 DNA: TGTGCCAGCGGGCCAAACAGGGAATCCGGGGAGCTGTTTTTT
CDR3 protein: CASGPNRESGELFF
D gene: -
V gene: TRBV7-9
J gene: TRBJ2-2
clone size: -

CDR3 DNA: TGTGCCAGCAGCTTAAAGGCTTCGTGGGGACAGGGACCCTACGAGCAGTACTTC
CDR3 protein: CASSLKASWGQGPYEQYF
D gene: TRBD1
V gene: TRBV7-9
J gene: TRBJ2-7
clone size: -

CDR3 DNA: TGTGCCAGCAGCTTGGGACAGCAAGTGGTTGGGGCAGATACGCAGTATTTT
CDR3 protein: CASSLGQQVVGADTQYF
D gene: TRBD1
V gene: TRBV7-2
J gene: TRBJ2-3
clone size: -

CDR3 DNA: TGTGCCAGCGGGGAAGGCGGGAGAGAGACCCAGTACTTC
CDR3 protein: CASGEGGRETQYF
D gene: TRBD2
V gene: TRBV6-5
J gene: TRBJ2-5
clone size: -

CDR3 DNA: TGTGCCAGCTCACCAATTACTAGCGGGGCATACAATGAGCAGTTCTTC
CDR3 protein: CASSPITSGAYNEQFF
D gene: TRBD2
V gene: TRBV18
J gene: TRBJ2-1
clone size: -

CDR3 DNA: TGTGCCAGCAGTCTTTCGCACCTCAGAGGGACAGGGATTTACGAGCAGTACTTC
CDR3 protein: CASSLSHLRGTGIYEQYF
D gene: TRBD1
V gene: TRBV27
J gene: TRBJ2-7
clone size: -

CDR3 DNA: TGTGCCAGCAGCACGACAACTAGAAGCAATCAGCCCCAGCATTTT
CDR3 protein: CASSTTTRSNQPQHF
D gene: -
V gene: TRBV21-1
J gene: TRBJ1-5
clone size: few

CDR3 DNA: TGTGCCAGCAGTTTATCGCACAGGGGCGAAAAACTGTTTTTT
CDR3 protein: CASSLSHRGEKLFF
D gene: TRBD1
V gene: TRBV27
J gene: TRBJ1-4
clone size: -

CDR3 DNA: TGCGCCAGCAGCCAATGGACTCACGGCACAGATACGCAGTATTTT
CDR3 protein: CASSQWTHGTDTQYF
D gene: -
V gene: TRBV4-1
J gene: TRBJ2-3
clone size: -

CDR3 DNA: TGTGCCAGCAGTTTTAGGCCAGAGCCTACCGGGGAGCTGTTTTTT
CDR3 protein: CASSFRPEPTGELFF
D gene: -
V gene: TRBV27
J gene: TRBJ2-2
clone size: -

CDR3 DNA: TGTGCCAGCAGCCCATTGACTAGCGGCGGCATCTTTGGGCAGTATTTT
CDR3 protein: CASSPLTSGGIFGQYF
D gene: TRBD2
V gene: TRBV7-6
J gene: TRBJ2-3
clone size: -

CDR3 DNA: TGTGCCAGCAGCTTTCAAGGGAACACTGAAGCTTTCTTT
CDR3 protein: CASSFQGNTEAFF
D gene: -
V gene: TRBV11-2
J gene: TRBJ1-1
clone size: -

CDR3 DNA: TGTGCCAGCAGCTCTCATCTGACCGTGAACACTGAAGCTTTCTTT
CDR3 protein: CASSSHLTVNTEAFF
D gene: -
V gene: TRBV11-1
J gene: TRBJ1-1
clone size: -

CDR3 DNA: TGTGCCAGCAGCGCGGGACAGGGTGGGACCCAGTACTTC
CDR3 protein: CASSAGQGGTQYF
D gene: TRBD1
V gene: TRBV9
J gene: TRBJ2-5
clone size: -

CDR3 DNA: TGTGCCTGGAGTGTAGGTGGAAACACAGATACGCAGTATTTT
CDR3 protein: CAWSVGGNTDTQYF
D gene: -
V gene: TRBV30
J gene: TRBJ2-3
clone size: medium-sized

CDR3 DNA: TGTGCCAGCAGCTTGGAAGGGTTTACTAACTATGGCTACACCTTC
CDR3 protein: CASSLEGFTNYGYTF
D gene: -
V gene: TRBV5-5
J gene: TRBJ1-2
clone size: -

CDR3 DNA: TGCAGCGTTGAAGTTGTGATCCTCACCGGGGAGCTGTTTTTT
CDR3 protein: CSVEVVILTGELFF
D gene: -
V gene: TRBV29-1
J gene: TRBJ2-2
clone size: -

CDR3 DNA: TGTGCCAGTACGAAGGGGTATCAGCCCCAGCATTTT
CDR3 protein: CASTKGYQPQHF
D gene: -
V gene: TRBV19
J gene: TRBJ1-5
clone size: -

CDR3 DNA: TGTGCCAGCAGCACGGGACTAGCTACGTACGAGCAGTACTTC
CDR3 protein: CASSTGLATYEQYF
D gene: TRBD2
V gene: TRBV11-2
J gene: TRBJ2-7
clone size: -

CDR3 DNA: TGTGCCAGCAGTTACTCCTTCGCTCAACTAAACACCATATATTTT
CDR3 protein: CASSYSFAQLNTIYF
D gene: -
V gene: TRBV6-5
J gene: TRBJ1-3
clone size: -

CDR3 DNA: TGCGCCAGCAGCTTGAACCGGGACCCCTACAATGAGCAGTTCTTC
CDR3 protein: CASSLNRDPYNEQFF
D gene: -
V gene: TRBV5-1
J gene: TRBJ2-1
clone size: -

CDR3 DNA: TGTGCCAGCAGCCCAGGGATACGGGGCTACACCTTC
CDR3 protein: CASSPGIRGYTF
D gene: -
V gene: TRBV6-6
J gene: TRBJ1-2
clone size: -

CDR3 DNA: TGCGCCAGCAGCTTAAGGACAGGGGGCGGCCTGGGGACTAGCACAGATACGCAGTATTTT
CDR3 protein: CASSLRTGGGLGTSTDTQYF
D gene: TRBD1
V gene: TRBV5-1
J gene: TRBJ2-3
clone size: -

CDR3 DNA: TGTGCCAGCAGTGAAGGCAGGGCGTATCAGCCCCAGCATTTT
CDR3 protein: CASSEGRAYQPQHF
D gene: -
V gene: TRBV6-1
J gene: TRBJ1-5
clone size: -

CDR3 DNA: TGTGCCAGCAGCGTGGGGACAGGGAACTCCTACGAGCAGTACTTC
CDR3 protein: CASSVGTGNSYEQYF
D gene: TRBD1
V gene: TRBV7-6
J gene: TRBJ2-7
clone size: once

CDR3 DNA: TGTGCCAGCAGCCCGGACAGGGGGCGGGCAACTAATGAAAAACTGTTTTTT
CDR3 protein: CASSPDRGRATNEKLFF
D gene: TRBD1
V gene: TRBV7-8
J gene: TRBJ1-4
clone size: -